This T cell receptor beta chain was documented in a study of graft-versus-host responses after intestinal transplantation. About the research overall: Recipients had transplants, and these were multivisceral, liver-intestinal, or isolated intestinal. All recipients got anti-thymocyte globulin induction, then tacrolimus and steroids for roughly three years.

Clones were sequenced by immunoSEQ multiplex PCR, and TCRdb holds only the in-frame ones, with some missing. The table shows roughly 64,000 clones, with 90% occurring only once. Concerning this clone: The antigen remains unidentified.

The CDR3 runs to 19 residues. Germline V lookup: CDR1 SGHDT, CDR2 YYEEEE. V dropped 4 bases and J dropped 3; count of bases not matched to a gene: 21. V is TRBV5-6 and J is TRBJ2-5, with TRBD1 matching 7 bases. This clonotype was obtained from a human donor who was the organ donor for an intestinal transplant. The starting material was unstimulated CD8+ T cells sorted from spleen or lymph node cells, obtained before transplant. CDR3 loop: CASSRLMPDRTQLKETQYF. DNA for the CDR3: TGTGCCAGCAGCCGGCTTATGCCGGACAGGACTCAACTAAAAGAGACCCAGTACTTC. Variable domain in full (rest from reference TRBV5-6 and TRBJ2-5): DAGVTQSPTHLIKTRGQQVTLRCSPKSGHDTVSWYQQALGQGPQFIFQYYEEEERQRGNFPDRFSGHQFPNYSSELNVNALLLGDSALYLCASSRLMPDRTQLKETQYFGPGTRLLVL.